Below are 18 T cell receptor beta chains sequenced from a single sample in a study of cytomegalovirus exposure and HLA in healthy donors (dated by TCRdb to the late 2010s). Library creation used the immunoSEQ multiplex PCR assay. For the multiplex PCR, a mixture combining 60 forward primers for TCR Vbeta segments and 13 reverse primers for TCR Jbeta segments was used. TCRdb took this table from immuneACCESS and kept in-frame rearrangements with V and J called. Such tables lack part of the clones; where checked against another copy, unresolved V genes explain under half of the gap, and the rest is unexplained. The sample yields roughly 110,000 clones; about 80% were counted once. Roughly 8% of the sample belongs to the ten largest clones. Sequencing input: PBMCs. The receptor set was obtained from a young man in good health and CMV-seronegative.

J is TRBJ2-3 and V is TRBV18; no clear D. The V end lost 2 bases, the J end lost 0 bases, and 9 bases lay between the germline ends. Germline-derived CDR1 and CDR2 are KGHSH and LQKENI. There are 15 residues in the CDR3. CDR3 protein: CASSPIAASTDTQYF. CDR3 nucleotide sequence: TGTGCCAGCTCACCAATCGCGGCTAGCACAGATACGCAGTATTTT. Full variable domain (missing parts from reference TRBV18 and TRBJ2-3): NAGVMQNPRHLVRRRGQEARLRCSPMKGHSHVYWYRQLPEEGLKFMVYLQKENIIDESGMPKERFSAEFPKEGPSILRIQQVVRGDSAAYFCASSPIAASTDTQYFGPGTRLTVL.

This chain connects TRBV29-1 to TRBJ2-7; TRBD2 aligns across 7 bases. V was pared by 2 bases and J by 2 bases, with 3 bases of the junction left unmatched. Germline V gene lookup returns CDR1 SQVTM and CDR2 ANQGSEA. This CDR3 comprises 13 residues. In nucleotides, the CDR3 is TGCAGCGTTGAACCTAGCGGCGCCTACGAGCAGTACTTC. As protein: CSVEPSGAYEQYF.

This chain joins TRBV28 and TRBJ2-1; 8 positions match TRBD1. J lost 6 bases, V lost 6 bases, and 4 bases had no gene match. Germline loops: CDR1 MDHEN, CDR2 SYDVKM. The CDR3 has 13 amino acids. The CDR3 loop is CASSATGGNEQFF. For the CDR3, the DNA is TGTGCCAGCAGCGCTACAGGGGGCAATGAGCAGTTCTTC.

The chain employs TRBV5-4 and TRBJ1-2; D is ambiguous. This CDR3 has 15 residues. Germline lookup yields CDR1 SGHNT and CDR2 YYREEE (reference sequence). V was clipped by 0 bases and J by 7 bases, with 16 bases between them. The DNA for the CDR3 is TGTGCCAGCAGCTTGGTCGGCCAGGTTTTTTCTGGCTACACCTTC. Its protein product is CASSLVGQVFSGYTF.

V gene TRBV9 combines with J gene TRBJ2-3; possibly TRBD2 for D (6 bases). Germline assignment: CDR1 SGDLS and CDR2 YYNGEE. CDR3 length: 15 residues. V dropped 4 bases and J dropped 3 bases, with 15 bases sitting between them. In nucleotides, the CDR3 is TGTGCCAGCAGCTCAATGCGGGGTCAGACAGATACGCAGTATTTT. Protein sequence: CASSSMRGQTDTQYF. The full variable domain, in which reference TRBV9 and TRBJ2-3 provide the parts outside the CDR3, is DSGVTQTPKHLITATGQRVTLRCSPRSGDLSVYWYQQSLDQGLQFLIQYYNGEERAKGNILERFSAQQFPDLHSELNLSSLELGDSALYFCASSSMRGQTDTQYFGPGTRLTVL.

The chain recombines TRBV12-5 with TRBJ2-5, with 7 bases matching TRBD2. V was pared by 5 bases and J by 5 bases, with 11 bases of the junction left unmatched. The CDR3 has 15 amino acids. Per the germline V gene, CDR1 is LGHNT and CDR2 is FRNRAP. The CDR3 loop reads CASGGGWAGGETQYF. CDR3 bases: TGTGCTAGTGGTGGGGGGTGGGCCGGGGGGGAGACCCAGTACTTC.

The chain recombines TRBV5-1 with TRBJ1-5; D is undetermined. Germline-derived CDR1 and CDR2 are SGHRS and YFSETQ. V lost 2 bases to trimming and J lost 3 bases, with 18 bases between them. This CDR3 is built from 17 residues. The CDR3 loop reads CASSFRRIPEANQPQHF. In DNA form, the CDR3 reads TGCGCCAGCAGCTTCCGGAGAATCCCCGAAGCCAATCAGCCCCAGCATTTT.

The chain combines TRBV6-1 with TRBJ2-4, with 7 bases matching TRBD2. CDR3 length equals 16 residues. V lost 4 bases and J lost 5; bases outside the gene matches: 11. The germline V gene has CDR1 MNHNS and CDR2 SASEGT. The CDR3 here is CASSARASGTENIQYF. The CDR3 DNA sequence: TGTGCCAGCAGTGCTAGGGCTAGCGGTACAGAAAACATTCAGTACTTC.

The V and J genes are TRBV19 and TRBJ2-3; perhaps TRBD2 as D (5 bases). Trimming took off 4 bases at V and 0 bases at J, with 11 bases between the two ends. The CDR3 covers 15 residues. Germline V CDR1 and CDR2: LNHDA, SQIVND (reference sequence). Here the CDR3 DNA reads TGTGCCAGTAGTAGAGCGGCACCTAGCACAGATACGCAGTATTTT. It yields the protein CASSRAAPSTDTQYF.

V is TRBV30 and J is TRBJ1-5; unclear D gene. Deletions cut 1 base from V and 0 bases from J, with 7 bases between. The germline CDR1 and CDR2 sequences are GTSNPN and SVGIG (reference sequence). This CDR3 comprises 14 residues. The CDR3 region is CAWSEAGSNQPQHF. The CDR3, as DNA: TGTGCCTGGAGTGAAGCAGGTAGCAATCAGCCCCAGCATTTT.

The chain links TRBV7-6 to TRBJ2-2, with D possibly TRBD2 on 5 matching bases. CDR3 size: 13 residues. Trimming shortened V by 2 bases and J by 5 bases, and 6 bases separated the two germline ends. Looked up from germline, CDR1 is SGHVS and CDR2 is FNYEAQ. The CDR3 region has the DNA TGTGCCAGCAGCTTATCGGGGACCGGGGAGCTGTTTTTT. Protein product: CASSLSGTGELFF.

This chain links TRBV5-6 with TRBJ2-1, with 8 bases identical to TRBD1. CDR1 and CDR2 from the germline V gene are SGHDT and YYEEEE. This CDR3 region has 17 residues. After removal of 4 bases from V and 4 bases from J, the junction contained 13 bases not matched to a gene. The CDR3 DNA follows: TGTGCCAGCAGCCTGACCGGGGCAGGGGGCTCGTACAATGAGCAGTTCTTC. Translation gives CASSLTGAGGSYNEQFF.

This clone was counted between two and nine times. The V call is TRBV7-3, the J call TRBJ2-1; TRBD2 matches 14 bases. The germline CDR1 and CDR2 sequences are SGHTA and FQGTGA. The junction had 9 bases not matched to a gene; V was cut back by 0 bases and J by 5 bases. This CDR3 comprises 19 residues. In DNA, the CDR3 is TGTGCCAGCAGCTTAACCCCTCGCGGACTAGCGGGGGGCAACAATGAGCAGTTCTTC. Its protein is CASSLTPRGLAGGNNEQFF.

The gene calls are TRBV6-1 and TRBJ2-1; 14 bases are a match to TRBD2. The V gene's germline CDR1 is MNHNS and CDR2 SASEGT. The CDR3 loop spans 16 amino acids. Trimming took 0 bases from V and 12 from J; bases not matched to a gene: 7. The CDR3 loop reads CASSEAIGTSGSRQFF. The DNA of the CDR3 is TGTGCCAGCAGTGAAGCGATCGGGACTAGCGGGAGTCGGCAGTTCTTC.

The V and J genes are TRBV30 and TRBJ1-1; tentative D call: TRBD1 (5 bases). The germline V and J ends were trimmed by 1 base and 0 bases, with 6 bases remaining between them. CDR3 length: 13 residues. The germline gives CDR1 GTSNPN, CDR2 SVGIG (reference sequence). The CDR3 DNA sequence: TGTGCCTGGAGTGGACAGTTGAACACTGAAGCTTTCTTT. Translating it yields CAWSGQLNTEAFF.

The genes are TRBV13 and TRBJ1-4; D call uncertain. The CDR3 consists of 13 residues. Trimming stripped 0 bases from V and 8 bases from J, with 7 bases between. The germline V gene has CDR1 PRHDT and CDR2 FYEKMQ (reference sequence). CDR3 sequence: CASSLGTREKLFF. DNA of the CDR3: TGTGCCAGCAGCTTAGGGACACGGGAAAAACTGTTTTTT.

J is TRBJ1-2 and V is TRBV29-1; D is uncertain. This CDR3 spans 15 amino acids. V lost 2 bases and J lost 6, with 19 bases in between. Per germline, CDR1 SQVTM and CDR2 ANQGSEA. This chain's CDR3 is CSVESWASGVDGYTF. The CDR3 DNA follows: TGCAGCGTTGAAAGTTGGGCATCAGGTGTGGATGGCTACACCTTC.

The J gene is TRBJ2-1, the V gene TRBV5-1, with TRBD2 as a possible D gene (5 bases). Looked up from germline, CDR1 is SGHRS and CDR2 is YFSETQ. CDR3 length equals 15 residues. Trimming took 4 bases from V and 8 from J, leaving 19 bases between them. CDR3 sequence reads: CASSRPGSSGHEQFF. Here the CDR3 DNA reads TGCGCCAGCAGCCGCCCGGGATCGTCTGGCCATGAGCAGTTCTTC.